The 5 T cell receptor beta chains given below trace back to one sample, sequenced in a study of T cell changes during pregnancy in multiple sclerosis. The method was immunoSEQ multiplex PCR; TCRdb's version includes in-frame clones alone and lacks a portion of them. This sample yields some 25,000 clones, of which around 86% are seen a single time; around 0.97% belongs to the top ten. The sample in question was CD4+ T cells from peripheral blood mononuclear cells, obtained in the second trimester of pregnancy. The receptor set was obtained from a female donor in good health, enrolled as a control in a pregnancy study.

This rearrangement joins TRBV2 to TRBJ1-5, with D unclear. The CDR3 is 13 residues long. V lost 5 bases to trimming and J lost 2 bases, with 7 bases between them. Germline assignment: CDR1 SNHLY and CDR2 FYNNEI. CDR3 nucleotide sequence: TGTGCCAGCAGTCTGAGGGGCAATCAGCCCCAGCATTTT. This translates into CASSLRGNQPQHF.

This chain connects TRBV29-1 to TRBJ2-3; 10 bases are shared with TRBD2. Germline V lookup: CDR1 SQVTM, CDR2 ANQGSEA. V shed 5 bases and J 3 bases; nucleotides not matched to a gene: 17. The CDR3 is 18 amino acids. CDR3 nucleotide sequence: TGCAGCGTTTCCCTCGGACTAGCGGCGCCCTGGGGGACAGATACGCAGTATTTT. This gives the protein CSVSLGLAAPWGTDTQYF.

This chain joins TRBV5-1 and TRBJ2-6, with a tentative D call TRBD1 (6 bases). Germline V gene data show CDR1 as SGHRS and CDR2 as YFSETQ. The length of the CDR3 is 18 residues. V gave up 0 bases and J gave up 0 bases, with 13 bases separating them. In nucleotides, the CDR3 is TGCGCCAGCAGCTTGGTCCGGGACACTTCCTCTGGGGCCAACGTCCTGACTTTC. The encoded protein is CASSLVRDTSSGANVLTF.

The chain couples TRBV6-6 to TRBJ1-1, with D perhaps TRBD1 (5 bases). This CDR3 region has 13 residues. Trimming pared 7 bases from V and 8 bases from J, leaving 17 bases between. Germline loops: CDR1 MNHNY, CDR2 SVGAGI (reference sequence). This CDR3 is CASTTQLKGEAFF. DNA for the CDR3: TGTGCCAGCACCACCCAGCTCAAGGGGGAAGCTTTCTTT.

CDR3 amino acids: CASSLGALNTEAFF. The CDR3 coding sequence is TGCGCCAGCAGCTTGGGGGCCTTGAACACTGAAGCTTTCTTT. This rearrangement joins TRBV5-1 to TRBJ1-1; no reliable D call. Germline V gene data show CDR1 as SGHRS and CDR2 as YFSETQ. V gave up 0 bases and J gave up 0 bases, with 6 bases separating them. The CDR3 is made up of 14 amino acids.